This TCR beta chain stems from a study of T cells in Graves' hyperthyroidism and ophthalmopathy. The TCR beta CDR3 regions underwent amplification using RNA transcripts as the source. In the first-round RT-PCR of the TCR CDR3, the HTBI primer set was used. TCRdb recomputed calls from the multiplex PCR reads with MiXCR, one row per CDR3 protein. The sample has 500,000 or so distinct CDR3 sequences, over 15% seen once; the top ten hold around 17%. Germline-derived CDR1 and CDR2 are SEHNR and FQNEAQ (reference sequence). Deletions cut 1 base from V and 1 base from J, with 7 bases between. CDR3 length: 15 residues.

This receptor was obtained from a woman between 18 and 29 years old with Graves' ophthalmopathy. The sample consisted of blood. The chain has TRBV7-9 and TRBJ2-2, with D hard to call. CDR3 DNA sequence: TGTGCCAGCAGCTTAGGGAGAGGGAACACCGGGGAGCTGTTTTTT. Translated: CASSLGRGNTGELFF.